This T cell receptor beta chain was identified during a study of Ad26.COV2.S vaccination and SARS-CoV-2 variants. Sequencing was performed with immunoSEQ multiplex PCR; in TCRdb, only in-frame clones are kept and a portion is missing. This table holds some 290,000 clones, about 82% found once. Indicated treatment: around 19 received Ad26.COV2.S at low or high dose, single or two shots; 5 received placebo; per-sample allocation not given. It was on day 63 after the first vaccine or placebo injection that samples were taken. V gave up 4 bases and J gave up 5 bases; unmatched junction bases: 4. Germline lookup yields CDR1 PRHDT and CDR2 FYEKMQ (reference sequence). This CDR3 region has 14 residues.

The V call is TRBV13, the J call TRBJ1-4; 7 nucleotides line up with TRBD1. Sequenced material: peripheral blood, taken in a trial of Ad26.COV2.S vaccine versus placebo. This TCR came from a person between 18 and 59 years old who received the Ad26.COV2.S COVID-19 vaccine or a placebo. CDR3 in amino acids: CASSSAGGNEKLFF. CDR3 in DNA: TGTGCCAGCAGCTCGGCAGGGGGAAATGAAAAACTGTTTTTT.